The 9 T cell receptor beta chains given below trace back to one sample, sequenced in a study of T cells in Graves' hyperthyroidism and ophthalmopathy. TCR beta CDR3 regions were amplified from RNA. The HTBI set primed first-round TCR CDR3 RT-PCR. TCRdb independently ran MiXCR on the multiplex PCR reads; one entry per CDR3 protein. The sample includes more than 150,000 distinct CDR3 sequences, approximately 15% of them seen just once. Sample: blood. The receptor source for this set is a woman in her 50s with Graves' hyperthyroidism.

This clonotype came up a few times. This rearrangement joins TRBV5-4 to TRBJ1-2; weak D call: TRBD1 (6 bases). Germline CDR1 reads SGHNT; CDR2 reads YYREEE (reference sequence). Deletions cut 4 bases from V and 4 bases from J, with 17 bases between. The CDR3 is 15 amino acids. CDR3 in DNA: TGTGCCAGCAGCGCGGGACAAGCGGGCCTCTATGGCTACACCTTC. It specifies CASSAGQAGLYGYTF.

In its sample, this clonotype was seen many times. The genes are TRBV7-2 and TRBJ2-3; the D gene is possibly TRBD2 (6 bases). The ends were cut back, 5 bases at V and 0 bases at J, with 15 bases in the middle. This CDR3 is 16 amino acids long. The germline gives CDR1 SGHTA, CDR2 FQGNSA. The CDR3 DNA sequence: TGTGCCAGCAGCCTGTTCGCGGGGTCTAGCACAGATACGCAGTATTTT. Translation gives CASSLFAGSSTDTQYF.

This clonotype appeared many times. The chain joins TRBV6-5 to TRBJ1-2; maybe TRBD1 (5 bases). Germline assignment: CDR1 MNHEY and CDR2 SVGAGI. The CDR3 length is 14 residues. Trimming removed 2 bases from V and 4 bases from J, with 11 bases in between. DNA for the CDR3: TGTGCCAGCAGTTACGGAGGGGAAGCCTATGGCTACACCTTC. Residues: CASSYGGEAYGYTF.

The V call is TRBV15, the J call TRBJ2-5; 9 nucleotides match TRBD1. CDR1 is LNHNV, CDR2 YYDKDF, per germline (reference sequence). V shed 6 bases, J shed 5 bases, and the junction held 4 bases outside the gene matches. The CDR3 length is 13 residues. The CDR3 DNA reads TGTGCCACCAGTAGGGACAGGGTCGAGACCCAGTACTTC. Translation: CATSRDRVETQYF.

This clonotype has ten or more counts. V is TRBV7-9 and J is TRBJ2-7, with D perhaps TRBD2 (5 bases). Trimming pared 0 bases from V and 1 base from J, leaving 7 bases between. The length of the CDR3 is 14 residues. CDR1 is SEHNR, CDR2 FQNEAQ, per germline (reference sequence). The CDR3 is CASSLAGISYEQYF. The CDR3 region has the DNA TGTGCCAGCAGCTTAGCCGGGATATCCTACGAGCAGTACTTC.

The gene calls are TRBV29-1 and TRBJ2-7; TRBD1 matches at 8 bases. The CDR3 length is 15 residues. With V trimmed by 0 bases and J by 3 bases, 7 bases remained unmatched. Looked up from germline, CDR1 is SQVTM and CDR2 is ANQGSEA. CDR3 loop: CSVEDPGTGFYEQYF. CDR3 nucleotide sequence: TGCAGCGTTGAAGACCCCGGGACAGGTTTCTACGAGCAGTACTTC.

This clonotype was recorded at least ten times. The chain uses TRBV24-1 and TRBJ2-5, with 13 bases that match TRBD2. After removal of 1 base from V and 5 bases from J, the junction contained 3 bases not matched to a gene. The V gene's germline CDR1 is KGHDR and CDR2 SFDVKD. CDR3 size: 16 residues. The CDR3 coding sequence is TGTGCCACCAGTGATTTACTAGCGGGGGGGCGGGAGACCCAGTACTTC. Translation gives CATSDLLAGGRETQYF.

The chain carries TRBV20-1 and TRBJ2-1, with a possible D match to TRBD1 (6 bases). V lost 5 bases to trimming and J lost 3 bases, with 20 bases between them. The V gene's germline CDR1 is DFQATT and CDR2 SNEGSKA (reference sequence). The CDR3 is made up of 16 amino acids. This chain's CDR3 is CSAGRTTGKDYNEQFF. CDR3 DNA sequence: TGCAGTGCTGGCCGGACGACAGGCAAGGACTACAATGAGCAGTTCTTC.

This clonotype has a handful of counts. This sequence may be a read error, since a much larger clone differs from it by one base. This chain uses TRBV15 with TRBJ2-3; no firm D call. The CDR3 spans 16 residues. Trimming removed 3 bases at V and 1 base at J, with 14 bases between. The germline V gene has CDR1 LNHNV and CDR2 YYDKDF (reference sequence). CDR3 region: CATSSVSGRRTDTQYF. CDR3 nucleotides: TGTGCCACCAGCAGTGTATCCGGACGGCGCACAGATACGCAGTATTTT.